The clone carrying this TCR beta chain was detected only a few times. Its antigen remains unknown. CDR1 is MNHEY and CDR2 is SMNVEV in the germline V gene (reference sequence). V was shortened by 0 bases and J by 5 bases, with 20 bases between the two germline ends. The CDR3 has 17 amino acids. This record belongs to a study of OX40 agonist ivuxolimab in advanced cancers. Overall study context: Among those enrolled, mean age was about 60 years (range roughly 23 to 85) and 82.7% were male.

Some clones are missing from TCRdb's copy, which holds only in-frame ones; the method was immunoSEQ multiplex PCR. The sample holds roughly 66,000 clones; 80% to 85% are singletons and the top ten take 2% to 2.5%. Study-wide results and limits: Expanded clones belonging to CD8+ T cells outnumbered, on average, those of CD4+.

The sequenced sample was CD4+ or CD8+ T cells sorted from blood, obtained in a trial of the OX40 agonist ivuxolimab. The receptor was derived from an adult with an advanced solid tumor such as melanoma, head and neck, liver or kidney cancer. V is TRBV27 and J is TRBJ2-7, with D perhaps TRBD1 (6 bases). The CDR3 DNA is TGTGCCAGCAGTTTATCCTGGTCTTCGGCAGGGGCAGACGAGCAGTACTTC. This encodes CASSLSWSSAGADEQYF.